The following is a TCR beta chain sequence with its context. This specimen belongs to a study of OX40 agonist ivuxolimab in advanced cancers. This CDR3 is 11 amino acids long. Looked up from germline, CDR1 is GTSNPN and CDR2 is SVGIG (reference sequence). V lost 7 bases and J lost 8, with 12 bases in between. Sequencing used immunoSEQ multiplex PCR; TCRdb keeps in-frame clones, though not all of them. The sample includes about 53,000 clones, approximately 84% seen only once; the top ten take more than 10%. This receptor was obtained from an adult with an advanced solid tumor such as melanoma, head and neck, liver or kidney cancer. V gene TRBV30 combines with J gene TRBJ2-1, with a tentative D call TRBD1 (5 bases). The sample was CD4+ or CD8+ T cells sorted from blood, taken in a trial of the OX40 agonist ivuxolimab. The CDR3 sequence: CASAVGHEQFF. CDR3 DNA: TGTGCCTCGGCCGTGGGGCATGAGCAGTTCTTC.